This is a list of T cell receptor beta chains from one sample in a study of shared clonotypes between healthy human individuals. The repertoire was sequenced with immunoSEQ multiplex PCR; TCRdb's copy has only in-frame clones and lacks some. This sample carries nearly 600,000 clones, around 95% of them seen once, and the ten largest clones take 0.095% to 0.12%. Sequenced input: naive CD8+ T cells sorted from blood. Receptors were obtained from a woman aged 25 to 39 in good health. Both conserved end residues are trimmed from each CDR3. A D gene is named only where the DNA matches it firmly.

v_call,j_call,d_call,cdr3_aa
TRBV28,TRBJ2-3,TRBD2,ASSLSGGVTDTQY
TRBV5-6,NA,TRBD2,ASSSGTSGHEQY
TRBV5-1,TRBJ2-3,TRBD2,ASSPGLLGLAGENTDTQY
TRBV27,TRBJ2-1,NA,ATQGGETYNEQF
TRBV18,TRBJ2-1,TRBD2,ASSPSGGNEQF
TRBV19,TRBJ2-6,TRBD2,ASSSLGGRTSGANVLT
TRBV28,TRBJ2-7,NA,ASSFSSSYEQY
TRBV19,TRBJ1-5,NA,ASREFDGFNQPQH
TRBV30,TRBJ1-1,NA,AWAGGFQGNTEAF
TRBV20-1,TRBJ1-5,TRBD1,SALQGQPQH
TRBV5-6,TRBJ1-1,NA,ASTFSGEAF
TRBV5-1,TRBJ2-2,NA,ASSWAGGNTGELF
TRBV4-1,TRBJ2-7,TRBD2,ASSQDRLAGAREQY
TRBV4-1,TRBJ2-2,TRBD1,ASSQERGTGANTGELF
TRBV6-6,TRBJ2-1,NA,ASSYSIEESNEQF
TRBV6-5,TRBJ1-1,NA,ASSYVWTAPEAF
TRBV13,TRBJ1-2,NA,ASSYIPYGYT
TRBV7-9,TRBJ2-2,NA,ASSLVPAGYTGELF
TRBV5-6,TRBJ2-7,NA,ASSWDPGLTYEQY
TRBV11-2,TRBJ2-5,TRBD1,ASSLGTGVMETQY
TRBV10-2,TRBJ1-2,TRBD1,ASSEQGNYGYT
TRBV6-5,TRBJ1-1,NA,ASSYSGPKGAF
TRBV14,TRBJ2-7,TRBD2,ASRLNLQGTPRFGTSGRIHEQY
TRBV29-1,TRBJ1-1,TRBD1,SVEERLHRGFTEAF
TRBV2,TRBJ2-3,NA,ASSPGATQY
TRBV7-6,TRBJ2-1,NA,ASSLVGGVSYNEQF
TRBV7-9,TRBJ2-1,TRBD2,ASSPATSVNNEQF
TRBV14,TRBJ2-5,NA,ASSQDFTETQY
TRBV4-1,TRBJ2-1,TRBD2,ASSQLWASGRDNEQF
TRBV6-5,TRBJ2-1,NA,ASRLLGEDEQF
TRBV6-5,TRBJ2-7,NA,ASSYPLDSYEQY
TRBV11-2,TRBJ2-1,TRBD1,ASSSGQGSF
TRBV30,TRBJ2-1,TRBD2,AWEREGLWNEQF
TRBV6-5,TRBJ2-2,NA,ASSYWDTGELF
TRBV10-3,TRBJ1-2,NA,AIGTDGYT
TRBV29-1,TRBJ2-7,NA,SVGEYSSYEQY
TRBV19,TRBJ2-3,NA,ASSPGTPTQY
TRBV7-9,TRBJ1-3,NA,ASRKTGSGNTIY
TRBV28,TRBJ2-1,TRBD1,ASSSGQGFPNEQF
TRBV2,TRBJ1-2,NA,ASSNGDYT
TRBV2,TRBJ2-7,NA,ASRPGTFEHEQY
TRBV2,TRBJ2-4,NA,ASSLGYIQY
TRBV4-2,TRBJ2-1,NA,ASSQDLVSSYNEQF
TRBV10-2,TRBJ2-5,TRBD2,ASSGTSGKETQY
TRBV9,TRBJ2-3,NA,ASEGLTDTQY
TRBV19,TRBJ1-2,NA,ASNTANYGYT
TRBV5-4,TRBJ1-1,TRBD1,ASSLTGESEAF
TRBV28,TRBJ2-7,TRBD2,ASSSRGLAYEQY
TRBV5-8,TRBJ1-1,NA,ASSLAVRRTEAF
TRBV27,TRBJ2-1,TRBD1,ASGPGTVNEQF
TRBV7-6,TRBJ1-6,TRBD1,ASSLADRAVYNSPLH
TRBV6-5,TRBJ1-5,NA,ASSYSEGNQPQH